Reported below is one TCR beta chain. No antigen is known for it. The sample comes from a study of shared clonotypes between healthy human individuals. Study-level results: When compared with the clonotypes that were shared by all four sorted-subset donors, the non-shared clonotypes turned out to have lower generation probabilities.

The germline V gene has CDR1 DFQATT and CDR2 SNEGSKA (reference sequence). The CDR3 is 11 amino acids. V was cut by 6 bases and J by 11 bases, with 16 bases left in between. Only in-frame clones appear in the TCRdb table, and some are missing; sequencing was by immunoSEQ multiplex PCR. The sample yields some 2.1 million clones, 85% to 95% seen once. The TCR sequence derives from a man aged 18 to 29 in good health. This chain joins TRBV20-1 and TRBJ2-5; weak D call: TRBD1 (6 bases). Sample: naive CD4+ T cells sorted from blood. The subset is: CD45RA+ positively selected. This CDR3 reads CSAQDSAEQYF. CDR3 in DNA: TGCAGTGCGCAGGACAGCGCGGAGCAGTACTTC.